The text below deals with one TCR beta chain. For the second PCR, which ran for roughly 6 to 11 cycles, a sample-barcoded 5' primer and a J-beta primer mix were used. A 12-random-nucleotide template-switch adaptor tagged each cDNA molecule. One entry per CDR3 protein results from TCRdb running MiXCR on the 5' RACE reads. The repertoire holds fewer than 1,200,000 distinct CDR3 sequences, with less than 25% as singletons. The germline V gene has CDR1 DFQATT and CDR2 SNEGSKA (reference sequence). After removal of 0 bases from V and 4 bases from J, the junction contained 7 bases not matched to a gene. The CDR3 length is 15 residues. Whenever a sample was processed, at least 6 million PBMCs were isolated. The data originate from a study of blood T cells in healthy people across ages. This sample also belongs to another study, concerning T cells of mothers and their children. According to that study: Donation was provided by three healthy Caucasian mothers along with their six children.

V gene TRBV20-1 combines with J gene TRBJ1-2; 8 bases match TRBD1. The sequence was collected from a girl aged 2-15 years in good health. The sequenced sample consisted of blood. The CDR3 spells CSARDYRGETYGYTF. CDR3 in DNA: TGCAGTGCTAGAGATTACAGGGGGGAGACCTATGGCTACACCTTC.